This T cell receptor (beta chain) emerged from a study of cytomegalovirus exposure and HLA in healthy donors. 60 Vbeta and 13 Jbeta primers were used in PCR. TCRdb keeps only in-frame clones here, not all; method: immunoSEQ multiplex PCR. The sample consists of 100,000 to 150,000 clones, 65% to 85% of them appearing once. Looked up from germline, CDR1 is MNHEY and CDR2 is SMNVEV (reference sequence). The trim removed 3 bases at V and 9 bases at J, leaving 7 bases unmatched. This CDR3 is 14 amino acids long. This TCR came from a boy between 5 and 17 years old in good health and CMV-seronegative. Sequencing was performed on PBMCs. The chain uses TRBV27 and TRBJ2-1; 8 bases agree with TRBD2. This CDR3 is CASSFGGGLTEQFF. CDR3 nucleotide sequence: TGTGCCAGCAGTTTCGGGGGGGGGTTGACTGAGCAGTTCTTC.